The rows below give T cell receptor beta chains drawn from one sample of a study of OX40 agonist ivuxolimab in advanced cancers. The protocol was immunoSEQ multiplex PCR, while the TCRdb copy is restricted to in-frame clones and leaves out a portion. The sample lists approximately 70,000 clones, approximately 94% seen once, with approximately 14% in the top ten. Sequenced here: CD4+ or CD8+ T cells sorted from blood, sampled in a trial of the OX40 agonist ivuxolimab. The source of these receptors is an adult with an advanced solid tumor such as melanoma, head and neck, liver or kidney cancer. CDR3s include the opening cysteine and the closing phenylalanine or tryptophan. D genes are given only for firm matches.

V	length	J	D	CDR3
TRBV7-8	15	TRBJ1-3	-	CASTRAGSAGNTIYF
TRBV13	16	TRBJ2-1	-	CASSLEGTRAYNEQFF
TRBV13	15	TRBJ2-6	-	CASSLSRAGANVLTF
TRBV7-6	16	TRBJ2-7	TRBD1	CASSPRTGVERDEQYF
TRBV27	12	TRBJ2-2	-	CASKRNTGELFF
TRBV19	14	TRBJ1-6	-	CASSPGRNNSPLHF
TRBV7-6	14	TRBJ1-1	-	CASSLAGVNTEAFF
TRBV6-1	16	TRBJ1-5	TRBD1	CASSVTQTGRNQPQHF
TRBV27	15	TRBJ2-3	-	CASSLGVVETDTQYF
TRBV25-1	15	TRBJ2-2	TRBD1	CASSGEPTGTGELFF
TRBV27	14	TRBJ2-1	-	CASSLGASYNEQFF
TRBV5-1	16	TRBJ2-4	TRBD2	CASSERLAGGKNIQYF
TRBV14	16	TRBJ1-1	-	CASSQDPLDLNTEAFF
TRBV4-1	17	TRBJ1-1	-	CASSQDSRPPRGTEAFF
TRBV4-1	16	TRBJ2-2	TRBD2	CASSQEAGVGTGELFF
TRBV5-5	13	TRBJ2-7	-	CASGWAISYEQYF
TRBV19	14	TRBJ2-7	-	CASSTQGGLDEQYF
TRBV11-2	15	TRBJ2-2	TRBD2	CASTLGGLATGELFF
TRBV29-1	14	TRBJ2-3	TRBD2	CSVLAGGITDTQYF
TRBV6-1	14	TRBJ2-7	TRBD1	CASSEATGGYEQYF
TRBV7-9	14	TRBJ1-2	-	CASSQGQGDYGYTF
TRBV12-5	15	TRBJ1-1	-	CASGLFSGRNTEAFF
TRBV29-1	14	TRBJ1-5	TRBD1	CSVQTGISNQPQHF
TRBV30	14	TRBJ2-1	TRBD1	CAWSGDRVGDEQFF
TRBV27	15	TRBJ2-5	TRBD1	CASSWTGGNQETQYF
TRBV9	15	TRBJ1-1	-	CASSVYGGGGTEAFF
TRBV14	13	TRBJ2-1	TRBD2	CASSQSLAGGQFF
TRBV4-3	17	TRBJ2-3	TRBD2	CASSQDQLAGYPDTQYF
TRBV4-3	15	TRBJ1-2	-	CASSQDRGGRDGYTF
TRBV5-1	15	TRBJ2-1	-	CASSSAGNSYNEQFF
TRBV11-2	18	TRBJ1-6	TRBD1	CASSYTTTGGLGNSPLHF
TRBV27	17	TRBJ1-2	TRBD1	CASSNPVQGARDYGYTF
TRBV4-1	18	TRBJ2-1	TRBD2	CASSQWASGGDAYNEQFF
TRBV6-5	13	TRBJ1-2	-	CASSYSNSYGYTF
TRBV5-6	14	TRBJ2-7	TRBD1	CATRRGGQGYEQYF
TRBV27	15	TRBJ2-1	TRBD2	CASRSLAGGNNEQFF
TRBV5-1	14	TRBJ2-7	-	CASSPAGSSYEQYF
TRBV4-2	15	TRBJ2-1	-	CASSQGTALRNEQFF
TRBV27	15	TRBJ2-7	TRBD1	CASSRWGQDDYEQYF
TRBV6-5	12	TRBJ1-1	-	CASIFGGTEAFF
TRBV5-1	17	TRBJ1-6	TRBD1	CASSPGTGEWFYSPLHF
TRBV7-2	14	TRBJ2-7	TRBD1	CASSRLTGYYEQYF
TRBV11-2	17	TRBJ2-7	-	CASSLNWRGLAPGEQYF
TRBV5-4	15	TRBJ1-2	TRBD1	CASSFSTGANYGYTF
TRBV5-6	13	TRBJ2-3	-	CASSLGAGNTQYF
TRBV19	15	TRBJ2-3	TRBD2	CASSIVAGAADTQYF
TRBV19	14	TRBJ1-1	-	CASSTQGLGTEAFF
TRBV6-5	13	TRBJ1-2	-	CASSYGSRYGYTF
TRBV7-2	16	TRBJ2-2	TRBD2	CASSFAGGPYTGELFF
TRBV19	17	TRBJ2-1	TRBD1	CASSIGPRQGAVDEQFF